The present entry profiles one TCR beta chain with its context. Its specificity is not known. This sample was taken from a study of cytomegalovirus exposure and HLA in healthy donors. Study-level findings and limits: On later analysis, the bulk of CMV-associated TCR beta chains appeared to be HLA-restricted. Both high specificity and high sensitivity reportedly marked the classifier's diagnosis of cytomegalovirus status. TCR beta chains associated with HLA were, in a later analysis, more clonally expanded than equally common others. Presence/absence analyses rested on an assumption that sequencing depth was roughly uniform across donors.

J was trimmed by 3 bases and V by 3 bases; bases with no gene match: 1. There are 14 residues in the CDR3. The germline CDR1 and CDR2 sequences are LNHDA and SQIVND (reference sequence). 60 Vbeta and 13 Jbeta primers were used in PCR. Repertoires were generated with immunoSEQ multiplex PCR, while TCRdb's copy carries only in-frame clones and drops some. The sample consists of fewer than 250,000 clones, around 75% of them appearing once. Sample: PBMCs. The rearrangement links TRBV19 to TRBJ2-7, with TRBD1 identical over 11 bases. This TCR derives from a woman aged 25-40 years in good health and CMV-seropositive. DNA of the CDR3: TGTGCCAGTAGTATGGGGACAGGGGGCTACGAGCAGTACTTC. As protein: CASSMGTGGYEQYF.